The T cell receptor beta chain under discussion was sequenced for a study of blood T cell repertoires in COVID-19. Assay: immunoSEQ multiplex PCR; the TCRdb copy retains only in-frame clones and omits some. The repertoire includes 150,000 to 190,000 clones, around 84% of them detected once, and approximately 7.3% sits in the top ten. Germline trimming cut 1 base from V and 5 bases from J; bases unmatched to any gene: 7. CDR1 and CDR2 from the germline V gene are SGHTS and YDEGEE. The CDR3 has 15 residues. The chain recombines TRBV5-8 with TRBJ2-5; 8 nucleotides align to TRBD1. The receptor's source is a man aged 45 to 65 who had recovered from COVID-19. The sequenced sample was PBMCs or T cells enriched from blood (not recorded which). The CDR3 DNA reads as TGTGCCAGCAGCTTGATAGGACAGGGCGAGGAGACCCAGTACTTC. Translation: CASSLIGQGEETQYF.